This T cell receptor beta chain appears in the sequencing data of a study of T cell repertoires in cytomegalovirus infection. For this clonotype: Its antigen is undetermined.

This CDR3 has 17 amino acids. CDR1 is LNHDA, CDR2 SQIVND, per germline (reference sequence). V was pared by 3 bases and J by 11 bases, with 26 bases between. Each CDR3 protein gets one entry after TCRdb re-called the reads with MiXCR. The profile shows about 130,000 distinct CDR3 sequences, roughly a quarter of them singletons. The receptor's source is a human donor in good health (CMV status not recorded). Some clones in this sample may be carry-over from other donors' samples. The specimen sequenced was PBMCs, sequenced either directly or after in vitro stimulation (not recorded which). This sequence joins TRBV19 and TRBJ2-1; D perhaps matches TRBD2 (6 bases). The CDR3 sequence: CASSIRIGRYGGSKQFF. CDR3 DNA: TGTGCCAGTAGTATCCGCATTGGGCGGTACGGGGGAAGCAAGCAGTTCTTC.